One and the same sample provided the 13 T cell receptor beta chains below, sequenced in a study of T-cell memory formation after mild COVID-19. From the 5' RACE reads, TCRdb called clonotypes with MiXCR, one entry per CDR3 protein. Of about 400,000 distinct CDR3 sequences listed, 20% to 30% are singletons. The material sequenced was PBMCs or a T cell subset sorted from them (not recorded which). These receptors all come from an adult woman who had mild COVID-19 (a few samples of this study predate the infection). Cell type and time point are not known.

This clonotype was seen only a few times. V usage is TRBV5-1 and J usage is TRBJ1-1; TRBD1 matches at 7 bases. The CDR3 has 18 amino acids. The ends lost 4 bases at V and 0 bases at J; junction bases unmatched: 15. Germline CDR1 reads SGHRS; CDR2 reads YFSETQ. CDR3 region: CASSLTPTGDGMNTEAFF. The DNA for the CDR3 is TGCGCCAGCAGCCTCACGCCTACAGGGGACGGCATGAACACTGAAGCTTTCTTT.

The chain couples TRBV24-1 to TRBJ2-3; 11 nucleotides align to TRBD1. This CDR3 contains 19 residues. V was pared by 4 bases and J by 4 bases, with 15 bases of the junction left unmatched. CDR1 is KGHDR and CDR2 is SFDVKD in the germline V gene. The CDR3 here is CATSDPSGSPGQGADTQYF. CDR3 nucleotides: TGTGCCACCAGTGACCCTTCAGGTTCTCCGGGACAGGGGGCAGATACGCAGTATTTT.

This clonotype was counted only a few times. The chain carries TRBV15 and TRBJ1-3, with D unclear. The CDR3 runs to 16 residues. Trimming removed 0 bases at V and 0 bases at J, with 9 bases between. Germline CDR1 reads LNHNV; CDR2 reads YYDKDF (reference sequence). CDR3 sequence: CATSRDSTPSGNTIYF. The CDR3, as DNA: TGTGCCACCAGCAGAGATTCAACCCCCTCTGGAAACACCATATATTTT. Complete variable domain (other parts from reference TRBV15 and TRBJ1-3): DAMVIQNPRYQVTQFGKPVTLSCSQTLNHNVMYWYQQKSSQAPKLLFHYYDKDFNNEADTPDNFQSRRPNTSFCFLDIRSPGLGDTAMYLCATSRDSTPSGNTIYFGEGSWLTVV.

Only a few counts were recorded for this clonotype. The chain carries TRBV9 and TRBJ2-7, with D perhaps assigned TRBD1 or TRBD2 (6 bases each). Between the trimmed V and J ends, which lost 4 bases and 5 bases, there was a span of 19 bases. This CDR3 is built from 15 residues. The germline V gene encodes CDR1 SGDLS and CDR2 YYNGEE. The DNA of the CDR3 is TGTGCCAGCAGCTCGGGTTTGTGGGGGGCCCACGAGCAGTACTTC. As protein: CASSSGLWGAHEQYF.

This clonotype was seen more than once but under ten times. The CDR3 here is CASSVIDSSYEQYF. The CDR3 coding sequence is TGTGCCAGCAGTGTAATAGACAGCTCCTACGAGCAGTACTTC. The genes are TRBV28 and TRBJ2-7; a weak D match, TRBD1 (5 bases). V was trimmed by 5 bases and J by 0 bases, leaving 11 bases between them. The CDR3 extends over 14 amino acids. Germline V CDR1 and CDR2: MDHEN, SYDVKM.

The table lists this clonotype with a few counts. This sequence joins TRBV7-2 and TRBJ1-5; D is uncertain. The germline V and J ends were trimmed by 1 base and 5 bases, with 6 bases remaining between them. Germline V lookup: CDR1 SGHTA, CDR2 FQGNSA. This CDR3 has 13 amino acids. Here the CDR3 DNA reads TGTGCCAGCAGCTTAGGCCAGGATCAGCCCCAGCATTTT. This translates into CASSLGQDQPQHF.

The chain uses TRBV7-2 and TRBJ1-2; D is possibly TRBD1 (5 bases). The germline V gene has CDR1 SGHTA and CDR2 FQGNSA. This CDR3 is built from 14 residues. V lost 1 base, J lost 8 bases, and 14 bases lay in between. The CDR3 nucleotides are TGTGCCAGCAGCTTAGAACTAGGGGCGTACGGCTACACCTTC. Its translation is CASSLELGAYGYTF.

The J gene is TRBJ2-5, the V gene TRBV19; D is ambiguous. The CDR3 spans 12 residues. Germline V gene data show CDR1 as LNHDA and CDR2 as SQIVND (reference sequence). Trimming removed 5 bases from V and 4 bases from J, with 8 bases in between. The CDR3 loop is CASSEGAETQYF. CDR3 DNA sequence: TGTGCCAGTAGTGAAGGTGCAGAGACCCAGTACTTC.

This clonotype was recorded a few times. The chain employs TRBV4-1 and TRBJ2-1; TRBD1 or TRBD2 may be the D gene (5 bases each). Germline loops: CDR1 MGHRA, CDR2 YSYEKL. This CDR3 has 14 residues. With 0 bases removed from V and 9 bases from J, the gap between germline ends came to 12 bases. The DNA of the CDR3 is TGCGCCAGCAGCCAAGAAGGGGCGGGCGGTGAGCAGTTCTTC. It is translated as CASSQEGAGGEQFF.

The genes are TRBV5-1 and TRBJ2-4; tentatively, D is TRBD1 or TRBD2 (6 bases each). CDR3 length: 18 residues. Trimming took off 0 bases at V and 7 bases at J, with 23 bases between the two ends. Germline CDR1 is SGHRS and CDR2 is YFSETQ. This CDR3 reads CASSLAEPGARSRNIQYF. The CDR3 nucleotides are TGCGCCAGCAGCTTGGCTGAACCGGGGGCCCGCAGTCGGAACATTCAGTACTTC.

The V and J genes are TRBV20-1 and TRBJ2-7, with D unclear. Germline-derived CDR1 and CDR2 are DFQATT and SNEGSKA (reference sequence). V was trimmed by 3 bases and J by 0 bases, leaving 12 bases between them. This CDR3 comprises 14 residues. CDR3 sequence reads: CSASAPTSSYEQYF. The CDR3 coding sequence is TGCAGTGCTAGTGCACCTACCAGCTCCTACGAGCAGTACTTC.

The rearrangement links TRBV29-1 to TRBJ2-1; TRBD2 matches at 9 bases. Germline V gene sequence: CDR1 SQVTM, CDR2 ANQGSEA. Losses at the gene ends were 1 base for V and 0 bases for J; bases not matched to a gene: 1. This CDR3 contains 15 residues. The CDR3 bases are TGCAGCGTTGAAGGTAGCGGGAGCTCCTACAATGAGCAGTTCTTC. This encodes CSVEGSGSSYNEQFF.

V and J are TRBV27 and TRBJ1-2, with D uncertain. The germline V gene encodes CDR1 MNHEY and CDR2 SMNVEV (reference sequence). V lost 6 bases and J lost 5, with 13 bases in between. The CDR3 extends over 13 amino acids. The CDR3 protein is CASRSNVLYGYTF. The CDR3 nucleotides are TGTGCCAGCAGATCTAACGTGCTGTATGGCTACACCTTC.